This TCR beta chain was sequenced in a study of T cell repertoires in cytomegalovirus infection. For the study at large: Public TCR beta signatures were indicative of both CMV infection and a matching HLA type.

The V gene lost 1 base and the J gene lost 0 bases, with 9 bases spanning the gap. The CDR3 contains 16 residues. The germline gives CDR1 SGHTA, CDR2 FQGNSA. Overall study findings and caveats: The ex vivo response was dominated by HLA-C-restricted CMV-specific TCR beta clonotypes. Of the TCR beta families, the public ones yielded a cumulative frequency that identified carriers of CMV plus the relevant HLA.

TCRdb processed the reads anew with MiXCR; each CDR3 protein has one entry. The table includes approximately 240,000 distinct CDR3 sequences, roughly an eighth detected once. As concerns this clonotype: Its antigen is as yet unknown.

Sequencing input: PBMCs. The clonotype comes from a human donor in good health (CMV status not recorded). Some clones in this sample may be carry-over from other donors' samples. The chain recombines TRBV7-2 with TRBJ2-2; D might be TRBD2 (6 bases). In nucleotides, the CDR3 is TGTGCCAGCAGCTTAGTGGGCGGGACGAACACCGGGGAGCTGTTTTTT. Translated, it gives CASSLVGGTNTGELFF. The variable domain in full, completed from reference TRBV7-2 and TRBJ2-2, reads GAGVSQSPSNKVTEKGKDVELRCDPISGHTALYWYRQSLGQGLEFLIYFQGNSAPDKSGLPSDRFSAERTGGSVSTLTIQRTQQEDSAVYLCASSLVGGTNTGELFFGEGSRLTVL.